What follows are 6 T cell receptor beta chains derived from one specimen sequenced in a study of cytomegalovirus exposure and HLA in healthy donors. In the PCR, 60 Vbeta and 13 Jbeta primers were used. This table comes from immunoSEQ multiplex PCR, and its TCRdb copy is limited to in-frame clones, with some not included. The sample holds roughly 160,000 clones; about three quarters are singletons and the top ten take around 3%. What was sequenced was PBMCs. These receptors all stem from a woman between 45 and 60 years old in good health and CMV-seropositive.

The chain links TRBV7-2 to TRBJ2-7; 8 bases match TRBD2. The CDR3 consists of 14 residues. V was pared by 1 base and J by 2 bases, with 1 base of the junction left unmatched. The germline V gene has CDR1 SGHTA and CDR2 FQGNSA. The CDR3 region is CASSLGTSTYEQYF. CDR3 coding DNA: TGTGCCAGCAGCTTAGGGACTAGCACCTACGAGCAGTACTTC.

The chain links TRBV10-2 to TRBJ2-5, with 7 bases identical to TRBD2. With the DNA end fitting TRBJ2-7 better, the J assignment may be wrong. This CDR3 contains 16 residues. Per the germline V gene, CDR1 is WSHSY and CDR2 is SAAADI. CDR3 sequence: CASSEGAGRGSYEQYF. The DNA for the CDR3 is TGCGCCAGCAGTGAAGGAGCAGGGAGGGGTTCCTACGAGCAGTACTTC.

This chain links TRBV7-8 with TRBJ2-1, with 7 bases identical to TRBD2. Trimming took 0 bases from V and 1 from J; bases not matched to a gene: 6. The CDR3 covers 17 residues. Germline CDR1 reads SGHVS; CDR2 reads FQNEAQ. The CDR3 protein is CASSLAGSSGSYNEQFF. The CDR3 DNA reads as TGTGCCAGCAGCTTAGCGGGATCTAGCGGTTCCTACAATGAGCAGTTCTTC.

The rearrangement uses TRBV5-4 and TRBJ2-6, with 10 bases matching TRBD1. Germline assignment: CDR1 SGHNT and CDR2 YYREEE (reference sequence). The V segment lost 2 bases and the J segment 4 bases; nucleotides outside the gene matches: 6. The CDR3 is 17 amino acids. The CDR3 nucleotides read TGTGCCAGCAGCTTTGGACAGGGGGGCACCGGGGCCAACGTCCTGACTTTC. It is translated as CASSFGQGGTGANVLTF.

The rearrangement uses TRBV2 and TRBJ1-4; D remains unclear. This CDR3 is built from 14 residues. Between the trimmed V and J ends, which lost 7 bases and 0 bases, there was a span of 9 bases. Germline-derived CDR1 and CDR2 are SNHLY and FYNNEI. DNA for the CDR3: TGTGCCAGCAATATAGTCGCAACTAATGAAAAACTGTTTTTT. Its protein is CASNIVATNEKLFF. The full variable domain, completed using reference TRBV2 and TRBJ1-4, is EPEVTQTPSHQVTQMGQEVILRCVPISNHLYFYWYRQILGQKVEFLVSFYNNEISEKSEIFDDQFSVERPDGSNFTLKIRSTKLEDSAMYFCASNIVATNEKLFFGSGTQLSVL.

The gene calls are TRBV11-2 and TRBJ1-2; 10 bases agree with TRBD1. The V segment lost 3 bases and the J segment 3 bases; nucleotides outside the gene matches: 7. The V gene's germline CDR1 is SGHAT and CDR2 FQNNGV. The length of the CDR3 is 16 residues. CDR3 bases: TGTGCCAGCAGCTTTATACGTGGACAGGGGGACTATGGCTACACCTTC. It codes for CASSFIRGQGDYGYTF.